This T cell receptor (beta chain) derives from a study of T cells after yellow fever vaccination. General study points: Post-booster reappearance was seen for most primary-vaccination clones (around 96% CD4, 85% to 90% CD8).

A universal primer site and UMIs were added as TCR cDNA was made by 5'RACE template switching. TCRdb reprocessed the 5' RACE reads with MiXCR, giving one entry per CDR3 protein. The table lists over 65,000 distinct CDR3 sequences, about 14% of them singletons, with approximately 25% in the top ten. V lost 0 bases, J lost 3 bases, and 6 bases stayed unmatched. The germline gives CDR1 SGHVS, CDR2 FNYEAQ. This CDR3 has 17 amino acids. The clonotype comes from a man aged 18 to 30 who received the YFV17D yellow fever vaccine. Specimen: CD8+ T cells not binding an NS4B(214-222) dextramer, sorted from PBMCs, collected 21 days after the first yellow fever vaccination. The rearrangement joins TRBV7-6 to TRBJ2-1; TRBD2 matches at 9 bases. The chain's CDR3 is CASSLASGGPNYNEQFF. DNA for the CDR3: TGTGCCAGCAGCTTAGCGAGCGGGGGGCCTAACTACAATGAGCAGTTCTTC.